These T cell receptor beta chains were read from a single sample in a study of vaccination and CD4 T cells after COVID-19. TCRdb recomputed calls from the PCR reads with MiXCR, one row per CDR3 protein. Of approximately 17,000 distinct CDR3 sequences listed, 54% were seen once; the top ten hold under 20%. Which antigens these TCRs recognize remains unknown. Specimen: CD4+ T cells from blood, cultured in vitro. The receptors derive from a human donor who had recovered from COVID-19. CDR3s leave out the opening cysteine and the closing phenylalanine or tryptophan.

j_call cdr3_length v_call cdr3_aa
TRBJ1-2 15 TRBV21-1 ASSNPSRGRTPYGYT
TRBJ2-7 14 TRBV6-2/TRBV6-3 ASSPQTGARSYEQY
TRBJ1-4 10 TRBV29-1 SVEDPGEKLF
TRBJ2-2 11 TRBV6-1 ASTKVFTGELF
TRBJ2-7 14 TRBV6-2/TRBV6-3 ASSRPLAGGQNEQY
TRBJ2-7 13 TRBV7-2 ASSQAGTGSYEQY
TRBJ2-3 15 TRBV24-1 ATSDSNRNRGSDTQY
TRBJ1-2 13 TRBV6-1 ASRGPDGGYYGYT
TRBJ2-5 13 TRBV20-1 SARKSTGPGETQY
TRBJ1-2 11 TRBV19 ASRGTDNYGYT